These 10 T cell receptor beta chains were sequenced from one sample in a study of cytotoxic CD8 clonotypes in ibrutinib-treated CLL. TCRdb's copy holds only in-frame clones and misses some; the assay was immunoSEQ multiplex PCR. The table has about 140,000 clones, approximately 80% seen once. The sequences come from PBMCs, collected after 12 months of ibrutinib treatment. The receptors derive from a human donor with chronic lymphocytic leukemia.

J is TRBJ2-1 and V is TRBV19, with D perhaps matching TRBD1 or TRBD2 (5 bases each). CDR1 is LNHDA and CDR2 is SQIVND in the germline V gene (reference sequence). CDR3 size: 16 residues. V dropped 3 bases and J dropped 7 bases, with 19 bases sitting between them. CDR3 amino acids: CASSIFSQEWGNEQFF. CDR3 DNA sequence: TGTGCCAGTAGTATTTTCTCCCAGGAGTGGGGGAATGAGCAGTTCTTC.

This chain links TRBV9 with TRBJ1-2; weak D call: TRBD1 (6 bases). The CDR3 runs to 16 residues. CDR1 is SGDLS and CDR2 is YYNGEE in the germline V gene. V lost 0 bases and J 0 bases, leaving 12 bases between the germline ends. CDR3 coding DNA: TGTGCCAGCAGCGTAGTTGCGGGGGGCTCTAACTATGGCTACACCTTC. This sequence encodes CASSVVAGGSNYGYTF.

The chain joins TRBV15 to TRBJ2-7, with D unclear. V was cut by 5 bases and J by 9 bases, with 17 bases left in between. In germline, CDR1 is LNHNV, CDR2 YYDKDF (reference sequence). The CDR3 runs 13 residues. CDR3 sequence (DNA): TGTGCCACCAGCGAGTACCGGGCTAGTAGGCAGTACTTC. Protein: CATSEYRASRQYF.

The rearrangement uses TRBV10-3 and TRBJ2-5; no clear D. Between the trimmed V and J ends, which lost 6 bases and 2 bases, there was a span of 10 bases. CDR3 length: 13 amino acids. CDR1 and CDR2 (germline): ENHRY, SYGVKD. CDR3 loop: CAIRIGRQETQYF. CDR3 nucleotides: TGTGCCATCAGAATCGGACGGCAAGAGACCCAGTACTTC.

The chain is built from TRBV11-2 and TRBJ1-2, with D perhaps TRBD1 (6 bases). Germline assignment: CDR1 SGHAT and CDR2 FQNNGV. The CDR3 extends over 15 amino acids. V was pared by 6 bases and J by 2 bases, with 16 bases between. CDR3 sequence reads: CASSPSTGSNYGYTF. For the CDR3, the DNA is TGTGCCAGCAGTCCCTCGACAGGAAGCAACTATGGCTACACCTTC.

This sequence joins TRBV18 and TRBJ2-6; D may correspond to TRBD1 or TRBD2 (5 bases each). This CDR3 is built from 17 residues. CDR1 KGHSH and CDR2 LQKENI come from the germline V gene. V was clipped by 3 bases and J by 0 bases, with 12 bases between them. The CDR3 region has the DNA TGTGCCAGCTCACCTCCGAGAGGGGCCTCTGGGGCCAACGTCCTGACTTTC. Encoded protein: CASSPPRGASGANVLTF.

This clone appeared a few times. The rearrangement links TRBV19 to TRBJ2-3, with D perhaps TRBD2 (6 bases). There are 15 residues in the CDR3. CDR1 and CDR2 (germline): LNHDA, SQIVND (reference sequence). Trimming shortened V by 3 bases and J by 2 bases, and 12 bases separated the two germline ends. CDR3 nucleotides: TGTGCCAGTAGTATTTGGAGGGCGGCCACAGATACGCAGTATTTT. It specifies CASSIWRAATDTQYF.

The chain links TRBV14 to TRBJ1-6, with D tentatively TRBD1 (6 bases). V was clipped by 1 base and J by 10 bases, with 17 bases between them. The length of the CDR3 is 16 residues. The germline CDR1 and CDR2 sequences are SGHDN and FVKESK. The CDR3 DNA reads as TGTGCCAGCAGCCAAGTTGAAGGGGGAGGGGACTCACCCCTCCACTTT. This encodes CASSQVEGGGDSPLHF.

This clone was seen once. This chain joins TRBV30 and TRBJ2-4; D is unresolved. CDR3 length: 16 residues. Trimming removed 3 bases from V and 6 bases from J, with 21 bases in between. Germline V gene data show CDR1 as GTSNPN and CDR2 as SVGIG (reference sequence). CDR3: CAWSVPGERAGNIQYF. CDR3 nucleotides: TGTGCCTGGAGCGTACCGGGTGAACGGGCTGGAAACATTCAGTACTTC.

J is TRBJ2-5 and V is TRBV6-5; no reliable D call. This CDR3 is 14 amino acids long. Between the trimmed V and J ends, which lost 0 bases and 3 bases, there was a span of 8 bases. Germline CDR1 is MNHEY and CDR2 is SVGAGI. CDR3 sequence reads: CASSYSSIEETQYF. The CDR3 region has the DNA TGTGCCAGCAGTTACTCTAGCATCGAAGAGACCCAGTACTTC.